This T cell receptor beta chain was recovered during a study of T-cell reconstitution after alpha-beta-depleted transplantation in children. Germline CDR1 and CDR2: DFQATT and SNEGSKA (reference sequence). V was cut by 6 bases and J by 0 bases, with 14 bases left in between. The length of the CDR3 is 14 residues. Construction of the TCRbeta library involved unique molecular identifiers. Using its own MiXCR run on the PCR reads, TCRdb lists one record per CDR3 protein. The sample gives some 15,000 distinct CDR3 sequences, 4.5% to 6% of which show up once; around 6.6% is in the top ten. Overall study results and limits: The study traced high day-60 TCRbeta diversity in some patients to surviving recipient T cells and thymic progenitors. T-cell numbers and diversity, one year after transplant, stemmed largely from T cells that were newly produced. The study reportedly traced alpha-beta T cells about two months after transplant to several hundred expanded graft clones.

In its sample, this clonotype was seen many times. The antigen remains undetermined. This chain links TRBV20-1 with TRBJ2-5; D unclear. Here the sequenced sample was PBMCs, taken before TCRalphabeta/CD19-depleted stem cell transplant. This clonotype originated in a boy aged 10-17 years with acute lymphoblastic leukemia, due to receive a stem cell transplant. The CDR3 protein is CSAKSVQDQETQYF. For the CDR3, the DNA is TGCAGTGCAAAGTCCGTGCAGGACCAAGAGACCCAGTACTTC.